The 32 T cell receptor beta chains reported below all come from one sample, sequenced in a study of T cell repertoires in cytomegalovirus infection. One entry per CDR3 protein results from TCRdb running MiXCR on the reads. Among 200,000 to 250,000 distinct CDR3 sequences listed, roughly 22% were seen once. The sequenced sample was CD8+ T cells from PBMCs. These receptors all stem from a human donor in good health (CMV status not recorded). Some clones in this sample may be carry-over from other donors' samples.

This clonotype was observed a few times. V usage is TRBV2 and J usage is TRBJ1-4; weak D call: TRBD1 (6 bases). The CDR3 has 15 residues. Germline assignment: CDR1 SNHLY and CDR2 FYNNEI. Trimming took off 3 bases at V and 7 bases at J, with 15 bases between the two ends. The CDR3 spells CASSEGTHFPEKLFF. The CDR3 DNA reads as TGTGCCAGCAGTGAGGGGACACACTTTCCTGAAAAACTGTTTTTT. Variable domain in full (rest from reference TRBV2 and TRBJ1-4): EPEVTQTPSHQVTQMGQEVILRCVPISNHLYFYWYRQILGQKVEFLVSFYNNEISEKSEIFDDQFSVERPDGSNFTLKIRSTKLEDSAMYFCASSEGTHFPEKLFFGSGTQLSVL.

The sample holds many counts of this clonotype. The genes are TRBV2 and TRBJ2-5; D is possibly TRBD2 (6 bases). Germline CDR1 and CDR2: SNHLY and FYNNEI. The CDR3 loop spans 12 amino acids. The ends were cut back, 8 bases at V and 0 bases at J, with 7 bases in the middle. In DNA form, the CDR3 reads TGTGCCAGCGGGGGGTACCAAGAGACCCAGTACTTC. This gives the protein CASGGYQETQYF.

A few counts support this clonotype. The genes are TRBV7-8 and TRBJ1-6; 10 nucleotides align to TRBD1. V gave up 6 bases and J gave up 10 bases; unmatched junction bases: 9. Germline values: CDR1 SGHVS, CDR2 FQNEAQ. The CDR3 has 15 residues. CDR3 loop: CASSRDRGLKSPLHF. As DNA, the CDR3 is TGTGCCAGCAGTCGGGACAGGGGTTTGAAATCACCCCTCCACTTT.

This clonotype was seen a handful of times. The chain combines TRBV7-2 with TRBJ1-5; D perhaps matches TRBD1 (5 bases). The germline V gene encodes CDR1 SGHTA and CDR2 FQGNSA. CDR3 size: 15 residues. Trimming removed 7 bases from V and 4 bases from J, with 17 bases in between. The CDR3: CASIPGQGGNQPQHF. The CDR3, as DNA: TGTGCCAGCATCCCCGGGCAGGGCGGAAATCAGCCCCAGCATTTT.

The CDR3 DNA is TGCGCCAGCAGCGAGACCGGGACGGATGGATATGGCTACACCTTC. It yields the protein CASSETGTDGYGYTF. V gene TRBV4-1 combines with J gene TRBJ1-2, with a tentative D call TRBD1 (5 bases). CDR3 length equals 15 residues. V dropped 5 bases and J dropped 5 bases, with 18 bases sitting between them. CDR1 and CDR2 from the germline V gene are MGHRA and YSYEKL.

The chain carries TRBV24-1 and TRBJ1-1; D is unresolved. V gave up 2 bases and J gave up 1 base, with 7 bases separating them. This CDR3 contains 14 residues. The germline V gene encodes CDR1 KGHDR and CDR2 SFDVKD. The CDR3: CATSDSNGNTEAFF. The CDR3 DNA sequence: TGTGCCACCAGTGATTCGAACGGGAACACTGAAGCTTTCTTT.

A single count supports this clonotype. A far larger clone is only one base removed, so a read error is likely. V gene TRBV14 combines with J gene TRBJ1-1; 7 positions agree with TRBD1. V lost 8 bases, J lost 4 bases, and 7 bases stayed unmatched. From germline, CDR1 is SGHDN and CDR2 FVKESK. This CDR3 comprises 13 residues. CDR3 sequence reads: CASGPRGGTEAFF. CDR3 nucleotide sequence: TGTGCCAGCGGCCCCAGGGGGGGCACTGAAGCTTTCTTT. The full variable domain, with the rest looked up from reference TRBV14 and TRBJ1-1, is EAGVTQFPSHSVIEKGQTVTLRCDPISGHDNLYWYRRVMGKEIKFLLHFVKESKQDESGMPNNRFLAERTGGTYSTLKVQPAELEDSGVYFCASGPRGGTEAFFGQGTRLTVV.

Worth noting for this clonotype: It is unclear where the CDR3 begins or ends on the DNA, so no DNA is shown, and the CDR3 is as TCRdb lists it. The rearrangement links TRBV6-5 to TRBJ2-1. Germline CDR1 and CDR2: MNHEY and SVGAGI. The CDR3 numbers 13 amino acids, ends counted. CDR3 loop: CASSSSKYNEQFF.

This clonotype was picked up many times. The CDR3 DNA is TGTGCCAGCAGATCTGACTCCGCCACCAATGAGCAGTTCTTC. As protein: CASRSDSATNEQFF. This chain links TRBV7-9 with TRBJ2-1; D gene uncertain. This CDR3 has 14 residues. Between the trimmed V and J ends, which lost 6 bases and 6 bases, there was a span of 15 bases. CDR1 and CDR2 from the germline V gene are SEHNR and FQNEAQ (reference sequence).

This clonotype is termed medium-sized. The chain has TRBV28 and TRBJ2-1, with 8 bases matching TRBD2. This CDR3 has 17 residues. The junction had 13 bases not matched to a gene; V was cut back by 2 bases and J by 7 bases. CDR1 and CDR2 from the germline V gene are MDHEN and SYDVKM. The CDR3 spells CASSLTLFGGAENEQFF. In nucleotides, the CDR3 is TGTGCCAGCAGTTTAACCCTCTTCGGGGGGGCTGAAAATGAGCAGTTCTTC.

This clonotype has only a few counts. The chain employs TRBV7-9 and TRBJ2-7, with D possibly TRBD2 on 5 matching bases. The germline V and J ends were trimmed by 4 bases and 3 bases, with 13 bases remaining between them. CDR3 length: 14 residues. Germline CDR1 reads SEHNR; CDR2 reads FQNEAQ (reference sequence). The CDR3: CASSSSGGVYEQYF. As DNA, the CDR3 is TGTGCCAGCAGCTCCAGCGGTGGAGTCTACGAGCAGTACTTC.

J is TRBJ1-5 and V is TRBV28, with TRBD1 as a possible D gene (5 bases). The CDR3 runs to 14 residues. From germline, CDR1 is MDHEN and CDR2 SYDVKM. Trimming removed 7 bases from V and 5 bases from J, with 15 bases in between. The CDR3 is CASTSGGLDQPQHF. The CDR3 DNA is TGTGCCAGCACCTCGGGGGGGTTAGATCAGCCCCAGCATTTT.

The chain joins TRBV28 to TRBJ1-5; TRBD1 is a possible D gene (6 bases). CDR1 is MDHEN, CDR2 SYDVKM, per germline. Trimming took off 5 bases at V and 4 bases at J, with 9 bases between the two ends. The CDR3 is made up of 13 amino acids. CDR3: CASSRRGNQPQHF. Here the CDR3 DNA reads TGTGCCAGCAGTAGGAGGGGGAATCAGCCCCAGCATTTT.

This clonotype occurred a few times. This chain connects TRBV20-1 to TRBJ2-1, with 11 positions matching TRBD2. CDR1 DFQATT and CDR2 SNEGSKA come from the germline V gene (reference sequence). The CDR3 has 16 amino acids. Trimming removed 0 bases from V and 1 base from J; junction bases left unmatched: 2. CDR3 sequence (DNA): TGCAGTGCTAGAGAACTAGCGGGGGTGTCCTACAATGAGCAGTTCTTC. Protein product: CSARELAGVSYNEQFF.

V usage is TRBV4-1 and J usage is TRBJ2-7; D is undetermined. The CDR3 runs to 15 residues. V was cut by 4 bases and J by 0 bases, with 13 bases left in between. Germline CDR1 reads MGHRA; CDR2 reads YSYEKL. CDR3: CASSRGATNSYEQYF. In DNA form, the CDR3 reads TGCGCCAGCAGCCGAGGAGCGACCAACTCCTACGAGCAGTACTTC.

CDR3 nucleotides: TGTGCCAGCAGCGGGCTGACAAATTCACCCCTCCACTTT. It encodes CASSGLTNSPLHF. The gene calls are TRBV7-9 and TRBJ1-6; D is unclear. The CDR3 covers 13 residues. V lost 5 bases and J 7 bases, leaving 9 bases between the germline ends. The germline CDR1 and CDR2 sequences are SEHNR and FQNEAQ (reference sequence). Full variable domain (rest looked up from reference TRBV7-9 and TRBJ1-6): DTGVSQNPRHKITKRGQNVTFRCDPISEHNRLYWYRQTLGQGPEFLTYFQNEAQLEKSRLLSDRFSAERPKGSFSTLEIQRTEQGDSAMYLCASSGLTNSPLHFGNGTRLTVT.

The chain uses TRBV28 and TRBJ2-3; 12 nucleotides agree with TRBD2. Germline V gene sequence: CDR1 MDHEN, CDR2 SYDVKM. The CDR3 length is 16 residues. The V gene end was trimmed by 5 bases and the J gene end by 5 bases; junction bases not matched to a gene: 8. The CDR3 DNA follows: TGTGCCAGCAGTGACCTAGCGGGGGGGCCGGGAGATACGCAGTATTTT. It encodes CASSDLAGGPGDTQYF.

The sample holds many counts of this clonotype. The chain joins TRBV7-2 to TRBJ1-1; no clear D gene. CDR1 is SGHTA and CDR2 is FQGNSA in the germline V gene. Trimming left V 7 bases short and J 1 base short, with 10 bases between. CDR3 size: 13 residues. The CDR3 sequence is CASTPLRNTEAFF. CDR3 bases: TGTGCCAGCACCCCTCTCCGGAACACTGAAGCTTTCTTT.

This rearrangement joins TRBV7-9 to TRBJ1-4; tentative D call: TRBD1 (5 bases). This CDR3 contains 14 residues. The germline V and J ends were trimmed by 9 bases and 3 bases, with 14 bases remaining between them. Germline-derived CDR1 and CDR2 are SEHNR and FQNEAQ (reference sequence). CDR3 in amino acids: CASDPGQANEKLFF. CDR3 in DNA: TGTGCCAGTGACCCTGGACAAGCTAATGAAAAACTGTTTTTT.

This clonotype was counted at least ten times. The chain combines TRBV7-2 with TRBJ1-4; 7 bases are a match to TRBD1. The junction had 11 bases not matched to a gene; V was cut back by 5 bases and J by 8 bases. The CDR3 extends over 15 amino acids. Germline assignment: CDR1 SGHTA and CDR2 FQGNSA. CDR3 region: CASSANRGTGEKLFF. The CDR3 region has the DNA TGTGCCAGCAGCGCTAACAGGGGAACAGGGGAAAAACTGTTTTTT.

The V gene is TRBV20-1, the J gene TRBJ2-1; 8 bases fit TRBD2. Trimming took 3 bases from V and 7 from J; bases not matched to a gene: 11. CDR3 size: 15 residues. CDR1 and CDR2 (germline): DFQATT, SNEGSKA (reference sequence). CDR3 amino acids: CSARPKGLELNEQFF. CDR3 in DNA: TGCAGTGCTAGGCCCAAGGGACTAGAACTTAATGAGCAGTTCTTC.

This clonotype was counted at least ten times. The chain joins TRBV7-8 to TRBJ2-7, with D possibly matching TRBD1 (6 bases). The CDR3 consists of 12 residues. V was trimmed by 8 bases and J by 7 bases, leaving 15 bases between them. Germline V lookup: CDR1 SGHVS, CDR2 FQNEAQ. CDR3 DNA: TGTGCCAGCGCAACAGGGTCGGGAGAGCAGTACTTC. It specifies CASATGSGEQYF.

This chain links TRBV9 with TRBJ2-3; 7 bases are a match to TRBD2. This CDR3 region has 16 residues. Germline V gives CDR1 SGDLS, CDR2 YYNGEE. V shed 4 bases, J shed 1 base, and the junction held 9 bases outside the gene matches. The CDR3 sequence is CASSLRLAGGTDTQYF. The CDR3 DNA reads TGTGCCAGCAGCCTCCGACTAGCCGGAGGCACAGATACGCAGTATTTT.

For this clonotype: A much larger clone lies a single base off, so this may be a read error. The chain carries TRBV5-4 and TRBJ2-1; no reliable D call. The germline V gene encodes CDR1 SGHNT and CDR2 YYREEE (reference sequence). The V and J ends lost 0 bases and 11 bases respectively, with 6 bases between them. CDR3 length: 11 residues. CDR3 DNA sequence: TGTGCCAGCAGCTTGGCTAATAAGCAGTTCTTC. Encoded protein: CASSLANKQFF.

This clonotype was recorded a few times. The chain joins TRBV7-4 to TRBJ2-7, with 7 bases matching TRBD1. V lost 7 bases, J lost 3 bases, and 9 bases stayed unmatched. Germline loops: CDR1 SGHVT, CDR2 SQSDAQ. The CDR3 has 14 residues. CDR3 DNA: TGTGCCAGCACCCAAGGGGGCAGCCGCTACGAGCAGTACTTC. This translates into CASTQGGSRYEQYF.

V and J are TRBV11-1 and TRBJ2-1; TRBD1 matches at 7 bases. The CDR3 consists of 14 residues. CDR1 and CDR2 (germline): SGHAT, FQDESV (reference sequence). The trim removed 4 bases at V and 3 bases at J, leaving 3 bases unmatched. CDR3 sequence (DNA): TGTGCCAGCAGCTCTTGGGACAGCTACAATGAGCAGTTCTTC. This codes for CASSSWDSYNEQFF.

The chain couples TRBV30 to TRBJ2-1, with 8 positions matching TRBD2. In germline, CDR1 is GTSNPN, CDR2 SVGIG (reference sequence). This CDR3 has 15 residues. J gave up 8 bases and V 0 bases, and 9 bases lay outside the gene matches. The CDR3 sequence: CAWSVVRGGWDEQFF. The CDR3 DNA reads TGTGCCTGGAGTGTAGTCCGGGGGGGCTGGGATGAGCAGTTCTTC.

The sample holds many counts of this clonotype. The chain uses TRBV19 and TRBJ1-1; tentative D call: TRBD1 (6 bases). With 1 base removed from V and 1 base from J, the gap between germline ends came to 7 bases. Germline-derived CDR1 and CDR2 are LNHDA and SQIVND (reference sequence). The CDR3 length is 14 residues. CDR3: CASSIGGQNTEAFF. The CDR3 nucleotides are TGTGCCAGTAGTATAGGGGGACAGAACACTGAAGCTTTCTTT.

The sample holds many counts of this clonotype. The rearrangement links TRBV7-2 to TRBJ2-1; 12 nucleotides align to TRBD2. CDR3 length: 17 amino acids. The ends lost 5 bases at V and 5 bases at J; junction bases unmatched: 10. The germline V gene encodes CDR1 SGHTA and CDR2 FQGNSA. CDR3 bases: TGTGCCAGCAGCGCTGATCTAGCGGGGGGGCCGCACAATGAGCAGTTCTTC. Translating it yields CASSADLAGGPHNEQFF. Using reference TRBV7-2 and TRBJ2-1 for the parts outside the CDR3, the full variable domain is GAGVSQSPSNKVTEKGKDVELRCDPISGHTALYWYRQSLGQGLEFLIYFQGNSAPDKSGLPSDRFSAERTGGSVSTLTIQRTQQEDSAVYLCASSADLAGGPHNEQFFGPGTRLTVL.

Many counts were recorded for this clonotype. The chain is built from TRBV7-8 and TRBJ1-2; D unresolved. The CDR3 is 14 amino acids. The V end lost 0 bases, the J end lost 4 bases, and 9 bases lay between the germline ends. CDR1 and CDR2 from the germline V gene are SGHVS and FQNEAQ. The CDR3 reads CASSLALKPYGYTF. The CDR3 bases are TGTGCCAGCAGCTTAGCGCTCAAGCCCTATGGCTACACCTTC.

CDR3: CASSLRTSGVNTDTQYF. For the CDR3, the DNA is TGTGCCAGCAGTCTCCGGACTAGCGGGGTGAACACAGATACGCAGTATTTT. The chain joins TRBV28 to TRBJ2-3; the match to TRBD2 covers 12 bases. V trimming: 5 bases; J trimming: 2 bases; junction bases outside the gene matches: 8. The CDR3 loop spans 17 amino acids. Germline V CDR1 and CDR2: MDHEN, SYDVKM.

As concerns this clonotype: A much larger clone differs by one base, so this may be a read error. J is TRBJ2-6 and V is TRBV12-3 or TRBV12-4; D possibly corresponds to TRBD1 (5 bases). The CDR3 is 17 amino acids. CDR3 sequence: CASRPTLLFSGANVLAF. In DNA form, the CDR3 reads TGTGCCAGCAGACCGACCCTCTTATTCTCTGGGGCCAACGTCCTGGCTTTC.